This TCR beta chain emerged from a study of shared clonotypes between healthy human individuals. Study-level points and caveats: In contrast to clonotypes shared by all four donors, non-shared clonotypes had lower generation probabilities.

Germline assignment: CDR1 SNHLY and CDR2 FYNNEI. The V and J ends lost 3 bases and 3 bases, in that order; junction bases with no gene match: 3. There are 14 residues in the CDR3. On this clone: Its antigen is still unknown. Within the sample, other DNA sequences also encode this same CDR3.

Data came from immunoSEQ multiplex PCR; TCRdb stores just in-frame clones and leaves some out. The sample shows around 2,000,000 clones, approximately 94% of them seen only once. Naive CD8 isolation took CD45RO-negative cells positively selected for CCR7 and excluded terminally differentiated effector memory CD45RA+ cells. This receptor was taken from a man aged 18 to 29 in good health. Input material: naive CD8+ T cells sorted from blood. The rearrangement joins TRBV2 to TRBJ2-7, with 9 bases fitting TRBD1. CDR3 amino acids: CASSDRDRVYEQYF. CDR3 sequence (DNA): TGTGCCAGCAGTGATCGGGACAGGGTCTACGAGCAGTACTTC.